What follows are 2 T cell receptor beta chains derived from one specimen sequenced in a study of cytomegalovirus exposure and HLA in healthy donors. Profiled with immunoSEQ multiplex PCR; TCRdb holds only in-frame clones, not every one. The table shows 110,000 to 150,000 clones, with roughly 88% occurring only once. Sequenced sample: PBMCs. Receptor source: a young woman in good health and CMV-seropositive.

The chain couples TRBV13 to TRBJ2-7, with 10 nucleotides matching TRBD1. V was clipped by 4 bases and J by 5 bases; unmatched bases: 8. CDR3 size: 15 residues. The germline CDR1 and CDR2 sequences are PRHDT and FYEKMQ (reference sequence). The CDR3, as DNA: TGTGCCAGCAGCTCAGCCGGGACAGGGGACGACGAGCAGTACTTC. Translating gives CASSSAGTGDDEQYF. Full variable domain (remainder filled in from reference TRBV13 and TRBJ2-7): AAGVIQSPRHLIKEKRETATLKCYPIPRHDTVYWYQQGPGQDPQFLISFYEKMQSDKGSIPDRFSAQQFSDYHSELNMSSLELGDSALYFCASSSAGTGDDEQYFGPGTRLTVT.

This clone showed up just a few times. This chain joins TRBV7-3 and TRBJ2-1, with a tentative D call TRBD1 (6 bases). With 6 bases removed from V and 5 bases from J, the gap between germline ends came to 11 bases. CDR3 length: 13 residues. CDR1 is SGHTA and CDR2 is FQGTGA in the germline V gene. CDR3 in amino acids: CASRRQADNEQFF. CDR3 nucleotides: TGTGCCAGCAGAAGACAGGCAGACAATGAGCAGTTCTTC. Using reference TRBV7-3 and TRBJ2-1 for the parts outside the CDR3, the full variable domain is GAGVSQTPSNKVTEKGKYVELRCDPISGHTALYWYRQSLGQGPEFLIYFQGTGAADDSGLPNDRFFAVRPEGSVSTLKIQRTERGDSAVYLCASRRQADNEQFFGPGTRLTVL.